What follows are 9 T cell receptor beta chains derived from one specimen sequenced in a study of shared clonotypes between healthy human individuals. The table came from immunoSEQ multiplex PCR; TCRdb's copy has only in-frame clones and leaves some out. The data show about 380,000 clones, with approximately 96% seen just once and about 0.32% held by the top ten. Sample: memory CD8+ T cells sorted from blood. Subset specified: CD45RO+ cells pooled with CCR7-negative TemRA cells. The source of these receptors is a man younger than 45 in good health.

DNA of the CDR3: TGCAGCGCGGAGGGACGAAACAATGAGCAGTTCTTC. Protein sequence: CSAEGRNNEQFF. The chain carries TRBV29-1 and TRBJ2-1, with TRBD2 as a possible D gene (6 bases). The germline CDR1 and CDR2 sequences are SQVTM and ANQGSEA. Deletions cut 7 bases from V and 5 bases from J, with 12 bases between. The CDR3 length is 12 residues.

The chain employs TRBV5-6 and TRBJ2-5, with D possibly TRBD2 on 6 matching bases. Germline V gene sequence: CDR1 SGHDT, CDR2 YYEEEE. V was pared by 4 bases and J by 3 bases, with 16 bases between. The CDR3 spans 15 residues. CDR3 protein: CASSGPGDGKETQYF. The CDR3 DNA is TGTGCCAGCAGCGGCCCGGGGGACGGTAAAGAGACCCAGTACTTC.

This clone was picked up one time. The chain couples TRBV5-6 to TRBJ2-5, with D possibly TRBD2 on 5 matching bases. Germline CDR1 is SGHDT and CDR2 is YYEEEE. Trimming took off 0 bases at V and 3 bases at J, with 9 bases between the two ends. There are 14 residues in the CDR3. The CDR3 loop reads CASSLGGREETQYF. The CDR3 coding sequence is TGTGCCAGCAGCTTGGGAGGGCGGGAAGAGACCCAGTACTTC.

The J gene is TRBJ2-5, the V gene TRBV12-5; 9 bases match TRBD2. There are 14 residues in the CDR3. V lost 0 bases and J lost 4; bases outside the gene matches: 0. Germline V gives CDR1 LGHNT, CDR2 FRNRAP. CDR3 protein: CASGLVLAGETQYF. As DNA, the CDR3 is TGTGCTAGTGGTTTGGTACTAGCGGGAGAGACCCAGTACTTC.

This chain connects TRBV7-9 to TRBJ2-6; D is uncertain. This CDR3 has 14 amino acids. Germline CDR1 SEHNR, CDR2 FQNEAQ (reference sequence). V was pared by 3 bases and J by 3 bases, with 6 bases between. DNA of the CDR3: TGTGCCAGCAGCTTGGTTTTTGGGGCCAACGTCCTGACTTTC. The encoded protein is CASSLVFGANVLTF.

The chain has TRBV28 and TRBJ2-5; 7 nucleotides agree with TRBD2. J gave up 5 bases and V 4 bases, and 19 bases lay outside the gene matches. This CDR3 is built from 18 residues. CDR1 is MDHEN and CDR2 is SYDVKM in the germline V gene. The CDR3 loop is CASSSGLSSREGKETQYF. The CDR3 nucleotides read TGTGCCAGCAGTTCAGGGTTGTCTTCCAGGGAGGGCAAGGAGACCCAGTACTTC.

This chain joins TRBV7-9 and TRBJ2-5; 9 nucleotides agree with TRBD2. V shed 6 bases, J shed 4 bases, and the junction held 0 bases outside the gene matches. The CDR3 covers 12 residues. Germline CDR1 reads SEHNR; CDR2 reads FQNEAQ (reference sequence). The CDR3 bases are TGTGCCAGCAGACTAGCGGGAGAGACCCAGTACTTC. Its protein is CASRLAGETQYF.

The J gene is TRBJ2-7, the V gene TRBV27; weak D call: TRBD1 (6 bases). CDR3 length: 15 residues. Trimming stripped 5 bases from V and 0 bases from J, with 14 bases between. Germline V CDR1 and CDR2: MNHEY, SMNVEV (reference sequence). The CDR3 here is CASSPPTGSSYEQYF. CDR3 sequence (DNA): TGTGCCAGCAGTCCCCCTACAGGGAGCTCCTACGAGCAGTACTTC.

The V call is TRBV19, the J call TRBJ2-3; 10 nucleotides line up with TRBD1. CDR3 size: 13 residues. The V segment lost 5 bases and the J segment 4 bases; nucleotides outside the gene matches: 0. Per germline, CDR1 LNHDA and CDR2 SQIVND (reference sequence). CDR3 in DNA: TGTGCCAGTAGTGGACAGGGGGCAGATACGCAGTATTTT. It yields the protein CASSGQGADTQYF.